The T cell receptor (beta chain) described here comes from a study of patients and donors after allogeneic stem cell transplantation. Each CDR3 protein gets one entry after TCRdb re-called the RT-PCR reads with MiXCR. The data hold under 170,000 distinct CDR3 sequences, with roughly two fifths observed a single time. On this clonotype itself: A much larger clone sits a single nucleotide away, making a read error possible.

The V and J ends lost 5 bases and 5 bases, in that order; junction bases with no gene match: 4. CDR3 length equals 13 residues. Germline V CDR1 and CDR2: SEHNR, FQNEAQ (reference sequence). The sequencing sample was made of blood, either unsorted or a sorted T cell fraction (not recorded which). The genes are TRBV7-9 and TRBJ2-3; 7 bases map to TRBD2. This receptor was identified in a human donor who was either an allogeneic HSCT recipient or a stem cell or donor lymphocyte infusion donor (not recorded which). It is not recorded whose cells these are; they may come from a transplant donor. The CDR3 here is CASSPGGIDTQYF. The CDR3 nucleotides are TGTGCCAGCAGCCCCGGGGGGATAGATACGCAGTATTTT.